This T cell receptor beta chain was documented in a study of cytomegalovirus exposure and HLA in healthy donors. Looking at the study overall: Membership in the Caucasian-associated ancestry cluster was found for about 84% of approximately 430 genotyped donors.

CDR1 and CDR2 (germline): MNHNS, SASEGT. V was shortened by 7 bases and J by 3 bases, with 13 bases between the two germline ends. This CDR3 is built from 13 residues. Study-level findings and limits: Exclusion as indistinguishable affected some V segments, including TRBV6-2 and TRBV6-3. Certain sequence variants were highly shared and formed a cluster, and this cluster was likely a sequencing artifact.

The PCR employed 60 Vbeta primers together with 13 Jbeta primers. Here immunoSEQ multiplex PCR was the method, and the copy in TCRdb shows in-frame clones only, minus some. The repertoire holds approximately 160,000 clones, with about three quarters as singletons. A word on this clone: The antigen is undetermined.

The material sequenced was PBMCs. This sequence originates from a woman aged 40 to 55 in good health and CMV-seropositive. The rearrangement uses TRBV6-1 and TRBJ2-7, with D maybe TRBD1 (5 bases). This CDR3 is CASKQGIYYEQYF. In DNA form, the CDR3 reads TGTGCCAGCAAGCAGGGAATATACTACGAGCAGTACTTC.